This T cell receptor beta chain is drawn from a study of blood T cell repertoires in COVID-19. The wider study: COVID-19 samples from acute and convalescent phases originated in the United States, Italy and Spain.

The CDR3 is 13 amino acids. V lost 9 bases and J lost 1, with 12 bases in between. Germline lookup yields CDR1 MDHEN and CDR2 SYDVKM. This table comes from immunoSEQ multiplex PCR, and its TCRdb copy is limited to in-frame clones, with some not included. The profile covers roughly 140,000 clones, with 85% appearing a single time and around 6.2% taken by the ten largest. In Cohort 3, a recovered donor had either two negative PCRs, clearance, or symptom resolution. This TCR came from a woman aged 40 to 50 who had recovered from COVID-19. Input material: PBMCs or T cells enriched from blood (not recorded which). This chain uses TRBV28 with TRBJ1-2; maybe TRBD1 (6 bases). The CDR3 DNA follows: TGTGCCAGTTATACAGGGTATAACTATGGCTACACCTTC. This gives the protein CASYTGYNYGYTF.